This entry features one T cell receptor (beta chain) sequence. The sample belongs to a study of T cell changes during pregnancy in multiple sclerosis. Assay: immunoSEQ multiplex PCR; the TCRdb copy retains only in-frame clones and omits some. The repertoire holds some 77,000 clones, around 89% seen once, with approximately 1.9% in the top ten. The source of this sequence is a female donor with multiple sclerosis, enrolled in a pregnancy study. The sequencing here drew on peripheral blood, taken before pregnancy.

Here the CDR3 DNA reads TGTGCCAGCAGCGTAGGGGTAAGGGACTACTTAGATACGCAGTATTTT. Its translation is CASSVGVRDYLDTQYF. The V and J genes are TRBV9 and TRBJ2-3; 7 bases map to TRBD2. Germline V gene data show CDR1 as SGDLS and CDR2 as YYNGEE. The trim removed 0 bases at V and 5 bases at J, leaving 9 bases unmatched. The CDR3 has 16 residues.